The sequence of this TCR beta chain was determined in a study of identical twins. TCRdb independently ran MiXCR on the 5' RACE reads; one entry per CDR3 protein. The sample includes approximately 470,000 distinct CDR3 sequences, approximately 14% seen only once; the top ten take about 0.54%. Trimming removed 2 bases from V and 0 bases from J, with 11 bases in between. Germline CDR1 reads LGHDT; CDR2 reads YNNKEL (reference sequence). This CDR3 is built from 16 residues. In every case, the donor was a healthy Caucasian. In regard to this clonotype: What it binds is unknown.

Regarding the study as a whole: Diverse VJ usage suggested most zero-insertion clonotypes were not invariant T cells.

The same specimen was also included in a second study, on yellow fever vaccine responses in identical twins.

What was sequenced was CD4+ T cells sorted from blood. The genes are TRBV3-1 and TRBJ1-5; perhaps TRBD1 as D (6 bases). This TCR derives from a woman aged 18-30 years in good health. The CDR3 coding sequence is TGTGCCAGCAGCCAAACAGGGCCTGATAGCAATCAGCCCCAGCATTTT. This gives the protein CASSQTGPDSNQPQHF.